This T cell receptor beta chain was found in a study of T cell responses to AZD1222 COVID-19 vaccine. Study outcomes and limitations: There were vaccine-associated CD4 TCRs across spike, dominant at 160-218 and 743-854. Just a handful of AZD1222 recipients were seropositive at baseline. Spike-specific TCR repertoires showed rising breadth and depth after two AZD1222 doses. The donors showed a predominance of white British ancestry and of females, with possible underestimation of clonal diversity.

The repertoire was sequenced with immunoSEQ multiplex PCR; TCRdb's copy has only in-frame clones and lacks some. The table has around 100,000 clones, 80% to 90% seen once. As concerns this clone: What it recognizes is unknown.

This specimen consisted of peripheral blood, obtained on day 0 of AZD1222 vaccination. The TCR comes from an adult in good health.

The CDR3 region is CATHSGGQNTEAFF. The CDR3 nucleotides are TGTGCCACCCACTCAGGCGGGCAGAACACTGAAGCTTTCTTT. This rearrangement joins TRBV15 to TRBJ1-1, with no clear D. CDR1 and CDR2 (germline): LNHNV, YYDKDF (reference sequence). This CDR3 is built from 14 residues. Deletions cut 8 bases from V and 1 base from J, with 14 bases between.